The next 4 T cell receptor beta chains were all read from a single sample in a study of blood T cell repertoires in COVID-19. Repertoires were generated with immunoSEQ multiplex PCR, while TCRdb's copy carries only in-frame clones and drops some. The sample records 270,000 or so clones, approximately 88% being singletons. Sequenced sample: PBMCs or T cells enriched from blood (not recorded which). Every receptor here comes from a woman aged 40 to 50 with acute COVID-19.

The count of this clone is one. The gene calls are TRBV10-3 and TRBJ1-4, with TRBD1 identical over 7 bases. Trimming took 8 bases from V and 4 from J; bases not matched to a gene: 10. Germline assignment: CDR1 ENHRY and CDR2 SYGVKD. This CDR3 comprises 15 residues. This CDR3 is CAISPSGQLNEKLFF. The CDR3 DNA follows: TGTGCCATCTCCCCCTCGGGACAGCTTAATGAAAAACTGTTTTTT.

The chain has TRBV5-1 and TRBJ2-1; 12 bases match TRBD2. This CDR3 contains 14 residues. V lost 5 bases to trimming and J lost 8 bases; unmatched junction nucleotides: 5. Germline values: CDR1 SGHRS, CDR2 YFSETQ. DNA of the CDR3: TGCGCCAGCAGAAGGGCTAGCGGGAGGGATGAGCAGTTCTTC. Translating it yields CASRRASGRDEQFF.

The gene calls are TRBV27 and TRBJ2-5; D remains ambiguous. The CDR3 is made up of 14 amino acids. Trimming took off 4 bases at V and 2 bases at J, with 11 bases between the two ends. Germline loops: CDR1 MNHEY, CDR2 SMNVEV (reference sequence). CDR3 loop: CASSSPQAQETQYF. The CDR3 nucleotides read TGTGCCAGCAGTTCCCCGCAGGCGCAAGAGACCCAGTACTTC.

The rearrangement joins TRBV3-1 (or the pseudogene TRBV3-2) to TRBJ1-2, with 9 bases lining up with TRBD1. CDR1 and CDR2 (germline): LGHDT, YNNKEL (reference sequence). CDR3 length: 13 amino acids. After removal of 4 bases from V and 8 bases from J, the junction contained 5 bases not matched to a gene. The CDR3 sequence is CASSLGQGKGYTF. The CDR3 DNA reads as TGTGCCAGCAGCCTGGGACAGGGAAAAGGCTACACCTTC.